This paragraph covers one T cell receptor (beta chain) sequence. As yet, its antigen is unknown. One entry per CDR3 protein results from TCRdb running MiXCR on the 5' RACE reads. In the table there are about 520,000 distinct CDR3 sequences, 20% to 25% of which are singletons. Only healthy Caucasians were included as donors. This sample is drawn from a study of identical twins. Points from the study as a whole: Beta out-of-frame sequences showed weaker excess sharing between twins.

The CDR3 loop spans 14 amino acids. The V segment lost 4 bases and the J segment 9 bases; nucleotides outside the gene matches: 13. CDR1 is DFQATT, CDR2 SNEGSKA, per germline (reference sequence). These data also featured in a second study, about T cells expressing NK-cell markers. That source reports: Of the CD8+ T cell pool in several donors, roughly 1.0-7.0% was accounted for by dominant NKG2C+ clonotypes.

The TCR was taken from a woman between 18 and 29 years old in good health. The chain is built from TRBV20-1 and TRBJ1-1; 8 positions agree with TRBD1. The sample consisted of CD4+ T cells sorted from blood. The CDR3, as DNA: TGCAGTGCTACTCTGACAGGGGTCCCTGGTAAAGCTTTCTTT. Translation gives CSATLTGVPGKAFF.